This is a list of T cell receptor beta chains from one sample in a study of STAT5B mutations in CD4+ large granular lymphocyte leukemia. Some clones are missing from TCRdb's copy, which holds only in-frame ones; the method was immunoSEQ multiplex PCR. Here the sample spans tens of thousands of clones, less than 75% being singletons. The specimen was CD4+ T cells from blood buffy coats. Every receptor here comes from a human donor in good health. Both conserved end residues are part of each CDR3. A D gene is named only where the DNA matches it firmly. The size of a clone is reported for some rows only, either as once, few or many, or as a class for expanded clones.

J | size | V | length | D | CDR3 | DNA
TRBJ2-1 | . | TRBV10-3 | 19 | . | CAISEGTTGKSGGYNEQFF | TGTGCCATCAGTGAGGGCACGACAGGAAAGTCAGGGGGGTACAATGAGCAGTTCTTC
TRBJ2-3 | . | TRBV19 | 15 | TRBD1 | CASHETGDSTDTQYF | TGTGCCAGTCATGAGACAGGGGATAGCACAGATACGCAGTATTTT
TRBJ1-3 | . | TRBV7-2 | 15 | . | CASSLAAGSGNTIYF | TGTGCCAGCAGCTTAGCCGCAGGGTCTGGAAACACCATATATTTT
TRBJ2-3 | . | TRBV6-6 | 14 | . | CASKVGGSTDTQYF | TGTGCCAGCAAAGTAGGGGGAAGCACAGATACGCAGTATTTT
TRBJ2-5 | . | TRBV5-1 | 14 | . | CASSLDPGTETQYF | TGCGCCAGCAGCTTGGATCCGGGTACGGAGACCCAGTACTTC
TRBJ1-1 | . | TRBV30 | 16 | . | CAWSVLSGLHNTEAFF | TGTGCCTGGAGTGTACTATCGGGTCTCCACAACACTGAAGCTTTCTTT
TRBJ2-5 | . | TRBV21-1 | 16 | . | CASSSPGLGFWKTQYF | TGTGCCAGCAGCTCTCCGGGACTAGGGTTTTGGAAGACCCAGTACTTC
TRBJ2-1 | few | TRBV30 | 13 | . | CAWTDGPYNEQFF | TGTGCCTGGACGGACGGGCCCTACAATGAGCAGTTCTTC
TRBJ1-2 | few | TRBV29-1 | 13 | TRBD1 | CSVDPGQGNGYTF | TGCAGCGTTGACCCTGGACAGGGTAATGGCTACACCTTC
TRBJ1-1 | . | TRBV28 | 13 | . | CASSLVLNTEAFF | TGTGCCAGCAGTTTAGTCCTGAACACTGAAGCTTTCTTT
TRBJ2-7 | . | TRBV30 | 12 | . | CASSGASYEQYF | TGTGCCTCCTCCGGGGCGTCCTACGAGCAGTACTTC
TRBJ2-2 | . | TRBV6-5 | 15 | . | CASRGPGVHTGELFF | TGTGCCAGCAGGGGACCAGGAGTTCATACCGGGGAGCTGTTTTTT
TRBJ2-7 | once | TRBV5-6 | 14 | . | CASSQTGNTYEQYF | TGTGCCAGCAGCCAGACCGGGAACACGTACGAGCAGTACTTC
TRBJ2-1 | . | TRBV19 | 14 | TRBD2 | CASSGLAGSNEQFF | TGTGCCAGTAGCGGACTAGCGGGGAGCAATGAGCAGTTCTTC
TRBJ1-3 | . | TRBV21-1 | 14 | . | CASSLDGGGDTIYF | TGTGCCAGCAGTCTCGACGGGGGGGGAGACACCATATATTTT
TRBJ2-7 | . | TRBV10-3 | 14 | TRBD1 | CATGRGFGVYEQYF | TGTGCCACCGGCAGGGGGTTTGGTGTCTACGAGCAGTACTTC
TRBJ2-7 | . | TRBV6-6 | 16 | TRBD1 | CASSFLPGTVFYEQYF | TGTGCCAGCAGTTTCCTCCCCGGGACAGTCTTCTACGAGCAGTACTTC
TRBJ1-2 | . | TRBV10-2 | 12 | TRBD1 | CASSEQGLGYTF | TGCGCCAGCAGTGAACAGGGGCTAGGCTACACCTTC
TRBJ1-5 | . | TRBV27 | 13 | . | CASSVKYGQPQHF | TGTGCCAGCAGTGTAAAATATGGTCAGCCCCAGCATTTT
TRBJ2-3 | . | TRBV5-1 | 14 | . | CASTLSSSTDTQYF | TGCGCCAGCACCCTAAGCAGCAGCACAGATACGCAGTATTTT
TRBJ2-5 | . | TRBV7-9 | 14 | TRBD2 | CASSRTSGVETQYF | TGTGCCAGCAGCCGCACTAGCGGGGTAGAGACCCAGTACTTC
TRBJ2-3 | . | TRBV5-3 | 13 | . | CARSTWPGDTQYF | TGTGCCAGAAGCACTTGGCCAGGAGATACGCAGTATTTT
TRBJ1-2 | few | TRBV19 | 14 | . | CASKEGGRGRGYTF | TGTGCCAGTAAAGAGGGGGGCAGGGGCAGGGGCTACACCTTC
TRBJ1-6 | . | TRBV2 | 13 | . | CASVRGSNSPLHF | TGTGCCAGCGTCAGAGGGAGTAATTCACCCCTCCACTTT
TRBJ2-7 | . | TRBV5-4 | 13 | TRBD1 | CASSRDSFYEQYF | TGTGCCAGCAGCCGGGACAGTTTCTACGAGCAGTACTTC
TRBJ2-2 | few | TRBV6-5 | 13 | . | CASRPLNTGELFF | TGTGCCAGCAGACCGCTCAACACCGGGGAGCTGTTTTTT
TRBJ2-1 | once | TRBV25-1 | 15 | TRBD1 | CASQKMTGGPDEQFF | TGTGCCAGCCAGAAGATGACAGGGGGTCCCGATGAGCAGTTCTTC
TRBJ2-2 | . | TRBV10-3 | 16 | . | CAISESAGIGTGELFF | TGTGCCATCAGTGAGTCCGCGGGGATAGGCACCGGGGAGCTGTTTTTT
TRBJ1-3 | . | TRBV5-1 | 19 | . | CASSLVGSSGGGPGNTIYF | TGCGCCAGCAGCTTGGTTGGTTCTTCCGGGGGCGGACCTGGAAACACCATATATTTT
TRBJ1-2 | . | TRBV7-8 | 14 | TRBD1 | CASSTTGTVYGYTF | TGTGCCAGCAGCACGACTGGGACAGTCTATGGCTACACCTTC
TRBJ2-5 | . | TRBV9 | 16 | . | CASSPIAGVRQETQYF | TGTGCCAGCAGCCCCATCGCGGGTGTCCGGCAAGAGACCCAGTACTTC
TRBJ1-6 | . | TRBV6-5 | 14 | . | CASSYLPGNSPLHF | TGTGCCAGCAGTTACCTTCCGGGTAATTCACCCCTCCACTTT
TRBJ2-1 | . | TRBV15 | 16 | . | CATSRDQGKGLNEQFF | TGTGCCACCAGCAGAGATCAAGGGAAGGGGCTCAATGAGCAGTTCTTC
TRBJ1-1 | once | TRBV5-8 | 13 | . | CARPDKGNTEAFF | TGTGCCAGACCGGACAAGGGGAACACTGAAGCTTTCTTT
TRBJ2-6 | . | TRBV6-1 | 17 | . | CASSGGTESPGANVLTF | TGTGCCAGCAGTGGCGGGACCGAAAGTCCCGGGGCCAACGTCCTGACTTTC
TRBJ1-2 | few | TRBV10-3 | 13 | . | CAISEPGADGYTF | TGTGCCATCAGTGAACCAGGGGCGGATGGCTACACCTTC
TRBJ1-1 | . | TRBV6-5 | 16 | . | CASSYWLPGQGTEAFF | TGTGCCAGCAGTTACTGGCTCCCGGGACAAGGCACTGAAGCTTTCTTT
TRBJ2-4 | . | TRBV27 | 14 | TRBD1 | CASSAGGTKNIQYF | TGTGCCAGCAGTGCAGGGGGCACCAAAAACATTCAGTACTTC
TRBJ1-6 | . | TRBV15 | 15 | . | CATSREGQNNSPLHF | TGTGCCACCAGCAGAGAGGGCCAGAATAATTCACCCCTCCACTTT
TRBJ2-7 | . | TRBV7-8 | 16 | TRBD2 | CASSLGPSGAPYEQYF | TGTGCCAGCAGCTTAGGGCCCAGCGGGGCCCCCTACGAGCAGTACTTC
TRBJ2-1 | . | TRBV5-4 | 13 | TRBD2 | CASSLAGGNEQFF | TGTGCCAGCAGCCTAGCGGGGGGGAATGAGCAGTTCTTC
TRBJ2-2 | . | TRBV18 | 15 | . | CASSPVGSNTGELFF | TGTGCCAGCTCACCTGTGGGATCGAACACCGGGGAGCTGTTTTTT
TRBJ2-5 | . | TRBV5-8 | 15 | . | CASSSGTIQGETQYF | TGTGCCAGCAGCTCAGGGACTATCCAGGGGGAGACCCAGTACTTC
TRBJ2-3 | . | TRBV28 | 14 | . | CAGSLRGSTDTQYF | TGTGCCGGGTCGCTACGGGGGTCCACAGATACGCAGTATTTT
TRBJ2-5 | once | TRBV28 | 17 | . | CASSFQPGMGPQETQYF | TGTGCCAGCAGTTTCCAACCCGGGATGGGACCACAAGAGACCCAGTACTTC
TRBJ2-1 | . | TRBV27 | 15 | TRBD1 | CASRGGQGARNEQFF | TGTGCCAGCAGGGGCGGACAGGGGGCACGAAATGAGCAGTTCTTC
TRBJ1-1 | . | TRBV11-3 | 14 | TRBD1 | CASSARQGNTEAFF | TGTGCCAGCAGCGCCCGACAGGGGAACACTGAAGCTTTCTTT
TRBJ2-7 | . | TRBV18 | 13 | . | CASSPRNNYEQYF | TGTGCCAGCTCACCACGGAATAACTACGAGCAGTACTTC
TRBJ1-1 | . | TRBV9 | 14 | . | CASTRGGGSTEAFF | TGTGCCAGCACGCGGGGCGGGGGAAGCACTGAAGCTTTCTTT
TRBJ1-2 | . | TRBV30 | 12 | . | CAASGGPYGYTF | TGTGCCGCCAGCGGGGGCCCCTATGGCTACACCTTC